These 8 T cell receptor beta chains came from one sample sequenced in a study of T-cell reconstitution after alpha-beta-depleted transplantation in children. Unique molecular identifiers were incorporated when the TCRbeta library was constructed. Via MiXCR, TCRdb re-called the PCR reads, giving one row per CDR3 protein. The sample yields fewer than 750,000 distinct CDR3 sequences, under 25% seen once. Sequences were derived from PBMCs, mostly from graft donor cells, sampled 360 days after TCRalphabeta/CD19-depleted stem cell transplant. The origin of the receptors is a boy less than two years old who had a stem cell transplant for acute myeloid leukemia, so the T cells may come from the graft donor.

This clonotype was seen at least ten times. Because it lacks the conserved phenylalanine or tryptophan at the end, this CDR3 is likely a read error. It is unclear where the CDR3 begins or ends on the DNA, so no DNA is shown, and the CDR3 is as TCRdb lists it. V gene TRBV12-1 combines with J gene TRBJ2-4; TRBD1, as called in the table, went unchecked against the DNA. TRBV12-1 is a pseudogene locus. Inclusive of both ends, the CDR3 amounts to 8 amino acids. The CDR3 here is CASSFGAP.

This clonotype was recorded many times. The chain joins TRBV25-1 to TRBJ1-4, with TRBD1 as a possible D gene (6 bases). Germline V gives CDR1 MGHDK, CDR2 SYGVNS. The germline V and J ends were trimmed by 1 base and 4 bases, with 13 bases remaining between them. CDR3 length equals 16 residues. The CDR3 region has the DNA TGTGCCAGCAGTGAATGGAAGGCAGGGGTTAATGAAAAACTGTTTTTT. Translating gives CASSEWKAGVNEKLFF.

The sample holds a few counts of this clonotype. The CDR3 spells CASSYSVSEHYEQYV. CDR3 DNA: TGTGCCAGCAGTTACTCGGTGTCCGAACACTACGAGCAGTACGTC. The V gene is TRBV6-5, the J gene TRBJ2-7; D gene uncertain. CDR3 length equals 15 residues. V was cut by 0 bases and J by 3 bases, with 12 bases left in between. Germline V gene lookup returns CDR1 MNHEY and CDR2 SVGAGI.

CDR3 sequence (DNA): TGCAGTGCTAGAAAGGGGACAGGGGGCGTGGGTTCACCCCTCCACTTT. Protein sequence: CSARKGTGGVGSPLHF. The chain carries TRBV20-1 and TRBJ1-6, with TRBD1 identical over 12 bases. CDR3 length: 16 amino acids. CDR1 is DFQATT, CDR2 SNEGSKA, per germline (reference sequence). V trimming: 2 bases; J trimming: 9 bases; junction bases outside the gene matches: 8.

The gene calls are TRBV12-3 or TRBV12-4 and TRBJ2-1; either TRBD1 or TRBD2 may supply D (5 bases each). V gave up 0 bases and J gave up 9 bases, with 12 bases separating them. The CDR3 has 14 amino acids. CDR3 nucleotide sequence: TGTGCCAGCAGTTTAGCCGGGTTGAGGGGTGAGCAGTTCTTC. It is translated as CASSLAGLRGEQFF.

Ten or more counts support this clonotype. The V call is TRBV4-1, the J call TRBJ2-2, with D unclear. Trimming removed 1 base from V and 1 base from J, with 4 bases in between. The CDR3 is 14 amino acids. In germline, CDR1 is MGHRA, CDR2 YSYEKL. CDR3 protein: CASSQGENTGELFF. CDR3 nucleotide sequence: TGCGCCAGCAGCCAAGGAGAGAACACCGGGGAGCTGTTTTTT.

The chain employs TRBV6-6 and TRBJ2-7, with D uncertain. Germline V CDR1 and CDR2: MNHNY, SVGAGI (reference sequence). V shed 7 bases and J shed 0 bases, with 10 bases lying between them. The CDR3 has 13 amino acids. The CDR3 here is CASTDSSSYEQYF. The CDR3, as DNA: TGTGCCAGCACAGACTCAAGCTCCTACGAGCAGTACTTC.

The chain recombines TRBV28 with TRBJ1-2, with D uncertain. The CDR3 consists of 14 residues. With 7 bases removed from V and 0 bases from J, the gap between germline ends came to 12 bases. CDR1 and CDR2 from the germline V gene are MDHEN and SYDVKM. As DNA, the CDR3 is TGTGCCAGCAATATCTTGGGCCCTAACTATGGCTACACCTTC. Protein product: CASNILGPNYGYTF.